The 13 T cell receptor beta chains given below trace back to one sample, sequenced in a study of PD-L1 blockade in urothelial cancer. The repertoire was sequenced with immunoSEQ multiplex PCR; TCRdb's copy has only in-frame clones and lacks some. In the table there are about 30,000 clones, around 87% of which are singletons. The sequences come from PBMCs, collected around atezolizumab (anti-PD-L1) treatment. The receptors stem from a man aged 45 to 65 with urothelial cancer.

The V and J genes are TRBV5-6 and TRBJ2-7, with D possibly being TRBD1 (6 bases). Looked up from germline, CDR1 is SGHDT and CDR2 is YYEEEE. The CDR3 runs 14 residues. V was pared by 0 bases and J by 2 bases, with 9 bases between. CDR3 in DNA: TGTGCCAGCAGCTTGGCCCCAGGGGCCTACGAGCAGTACTTC. It specifies CASSLAPGAYEQYF.

Concerning this clone: The sample contains more than one DNA sequence encoding this CDR3. The chain links TRBV2 to TRBJ1-2, with 7 positions matching TRBD1. The CDR3 consists of 13 residues. Trimming took 6 bases from V and 4 from J; bases not matched to a gene: 5. From germline, CDR1 is SNHLY and CDR2 FYNNEI. CDR3 sequence: CASSEGQPYGYTF. CDR3 in DNA: TGTGCCAGCAGCGAGGGACAGCCCTATGGCTACACCTTC.

J is TRBJ2-1 and V is TRBV7-8, with 9 bases fitting TRBD1. Germline assignment: CDR1 SGHVS and CDR2 FQNEAQ. The CDR3 is made up of 13 amino acids. J was trimmed by 14 bases and V by 1 base; bases with no gene match: 6. CDR3 DNA: TGTGCCAGCAGCTTAGGGCGGGACAGGGTGGAGTTCTTC. It translates to CASSLGRDRVEFF. The full variable domain, in which reference TRBV7-8 and TRBJ2-1 provide the parts outside the CDR3, is GAGVSQSPRYKVAKRGQDVALRCDPISGHVSLFWYQQALGQGPEFLTYFQNEAQLDKSGLPSDRFFAERPEGSVSTLKIQRTQQEDSAVYLCASSLGRDRVEFFGPGTRLTVL.

The rearrangement links TRBV18 to TRBJ1-1; D not resolved. The germline V gene encodes CDR1 KGHSH and CDR2 LQKENI. V lost 3 bases, J lost 5 bases, and 19 bases lay in between. The CDR3 totals 16 residues. The CDR3 DNA sequence: TGTGCCAGCTCACCGGCCGGAGTGGGGAGCTGGACTGAAGCTTTCTTT. This gives the protein CASSPAGVGSWTEAFF. Complete variable domain (other parts from reference TRBV18 and TRBJ1-1): NAGVMQNPRHLVRRRGQEARLRCSPMKGHSHVYWYRQLPEEGLKFMVYLQKENIIDESGMPKERFSAEFPKEGPSILRIQQVVRGDSAAYFCASSPAGVGSWTEAFFGQGTRLTVV.

This clone has only one observation. The V call is TRBV15, the J call TRBJ2-7, with D maybe TRBD1 (6 bases). This CDR3 is built from 16 residues. V gave up 0 bases and J gave up 7 bases, with 19 bases separating them. Germline values: CDR1 LNHNV, CDR2 YYDKDF (reference sequence). The chain's CDR3 is CATSRDKASGAREQYF. CDR3 in DNA: TGTGCCACCAGCAGAGATAAAGCGTCAGGGGCTCGGGAGCAGTACTTC.

V is TRBV7-9 and J is TRBJ2-7; maybe TRBD1 (6 bases). Germline CDR1 is SEHNR and CDR2 is FQNEAQ (reference sequence). Trimming took off 4 bases at V and 2 bases at J, with 18 bases between the two ends. The CDR3 is made up of 16 amino acids. CDR3 DNA: TGTGCCAGCAGCTCCTTACGGGACACCTTTCCCTACGAGCAGTACTTC. This gives the protein CASSSLRDTFPYEQYF. Variable domain in full (rest from reference TRBV7-9 and TRBJ2-7): DTGVSQNPRHKITKRGQNVTFRCDPISEHNRLYWYRQTLGQGPEFLTYFQNEAQLEKSRLLSDRFSAERPKGSFSTLEIQRTEQGDSAMYLCASSSLRDTFPYEQYFGPGTRLTVT.

This clone was seen only a few times. The J gene is TRBJ2-7, the V gene TRBV28; 8 bases agree with TRBD2. CDR1 and CDR2 (germline): MDHEN, SYDVKM. V was pared by 5 bases and J by 2 bases, with 17 bases of the junction left unmatched. The CDR3 consists of 18 residues. DNA for the CDR3: TGTGCCAGCAGTCTCTCGCCGGGACTAGGGGCCTTAACCTACGAGCAGTACTTC. Translation gives CASSLSPGLGALTYEQYF.

This sequence joins TRBV19 and TRBJ2-1; 8 nucleotides agree with TRBD1. Trimming took 1 base from V and 4 from J; bases not matched to a gene: 0. The CDR3 has 14 amino acids. CDR1 and CDR2 from the germline V gene are LNHDA and SQIVND (reference sequence). The CDR3 nucleotides read TGTGCCAGTAGTATAGGGACAGGGTACAATGAGCAGTTCTTC. Its translation: CASSIGTGYNEQFF.

This clone has a single count. This chain uses TRBV7-9 with TRBJ2-1, with TRBD1 as a possible D gene (7 bases). The CDR3 has 16 amino acids. The germline gives CDR1 SEHNR, CDR2 FQNEAQ (reference sequence). Trimming took 2 bases from V and 6 from J, leaving 17 bases between them. The CDR3 DNA reads TGTGCCAGCAGCTTAAGTGCGGGAAGGGGGCCCAATGAGCAGTTCTTC. The encoded protein is CASSLSAGRGPNEQFF.

The gene calls are TRBV7-3 and TRBJ2-3, with 11 bases lining up with TRBD2. CDR1 and CDR2 (germline): SGHTA, FQGTGA. The trim removed 5 bases at V and 4 bases at J, leaving 5 bases unmatched. This CDR3 region has 15 residues. The CDR3 protein is CASSASGGLADTQYF. CDR3 nucleotides: TGTGCCAGCAGCGCTAGCGGGGGGCTCGCAGATACGCAGTATTTT.

This rearrangement joins TRBV7-9 to TRBJ2-7; D is unclear. CDR1 SEHNR and CDR2 FQNEAQ come from the germline V gene (reference sequence). The V gene lost 3 bases and the J gene lost 2 bases, with 11 bases spanning the gap. CDR3 length: 14 amino acids. The CDR3 bases are TGTGCCAGCAGCTTTACCATAAGCCCCTACGAGCAGTACTTC. It specifies CASSFTISPYEQYF.

V gene TRBV5-1 combines with J gene TRBJ2-7; 8 bases map to TRBD1. CDR3 size: 15 residues. J lost 4 bases, V lost 0 bases, and 6 bases had no gene match. The germline gives CDR1 SGHRS, CDR2 YFSETQ. In DNA, the CDR3 is TGCGCCAGCAGCTTGGGTGGGACAGGAACATACGAGCAGTACTTC. Translation gives CASSLGGTGTYEQYF.

This clone was seen only once. The J gene is TRBJ1-5, the V gene TRBV19, with 8 bases fitting TRBD1. V gave up 5 bases and J gave up 2 bases; unmatched junction bases: 8. The CDR3 runs 16 residues. In germline, CDR1 is LNHDA, CDR2 SQIVND (reference sequence). The CDR3 protein is CASSGRDRGGNQPQHF. DNA for the CDR3: TGTGCCAGTAGTGGAAGAGACAGGGGAGGCAATCAGCCCCAGCATTTT.